This TCR beta chain was captured by sequencing in a study of CD8+CD57+ T cells in acquired aplastic anemia listed by TCRdb under 2018. In the study overall: DNA extracted from sorted CD4+ and CD8+ cells had a mean of approximately 3.5 ug, with a range of about 0.19 to 27.4 ug. CD8+CD57+ expansion was defined as frequency above the mean frequency observed in healthy subjects. What the work shows at the level of the full study, not this receptor alone: No significant difference in CD8+ Simpson's diversity was found between patients and healthy controls (P=0.060). About 29 CD8+ CDR3 sequences were found to be shared between patients and controls, but these sequences appeared to be highly expressed in patients and within the immunodominant clones of the patients.

Genomic DNA was used as template for profiling of TCR beta VDJ combinations and CDR3 sequences. An Illumina HiSeq 2000 was used for TCR repertoire sequencing. In the paper's pipeline: TRBV/TRBJ rearrangement plots, CDR3 size and DJ length profiles, and Simpson's diversity index were used to assess repertoires. The most abundant DNA sequence in the deep sequencing data was taken as the immunodominant clone. CDR3 amino acid sequences were screened for sharing across subjects and compared with published repertoires and the VDJdb database. TCRdb took the public reads, trimmed them with fastp at Q25, ran MiXCR for clone calling and kept in-frame beta chains. CDR3 protein duplicates are merged, each entry listing the most common genes and DNA. Clone size and V and J calls follow TCRdb, not the original study. Recorded for this sample are some 160,000 distinct CDR3 sequences; less than 50% of them occurred a single time. The ten biggest clones cover 3% to 4% of the sample.

Sequences SSHAT (CDR1) and FNYEAQ (CDR2) are obtained from the germline V gene (reference sequence). The CDR3 contains 15 residues, cysteine and phenylalanine counted. The only DNA kept is the CDR3, 45 bases in frame from the first base. As regards this clonotype: This receptor's antigen is unknown. At one boundary the junction diverges from the germline segment, which might be a read error.

Expansion of CD8+CD57+ cells had been shown by flow cytometry in the patients chosen for sequencing. Every patient had severe acquired aplastic anemia, diagnosed using the International Study of Aplastic Anemia and Agranulocytosis and Camitta criteria. Patients had received no therapy at the time of blood sampling. In this study, sorted CD4+ and CD8+ T cells from the blood of healthy subjects and of severe aplastic anemia patients had their TCR repertoires deep-sequenced. Patients were enrolled under clinicaltrials.gov protocols 00001620, 01623167, 00001397, 00071045, 00081523 and 00961064 in the USA. Ficoll-Paque density gradient centrifugation was used to isolate peripheral blood mononuclear cells. CD4+ and CD8+ T cells were sorted by FACS or magnetic beads before DNA extraction.

Sequenced: sorted CD4+, CD8+, or CD8+CD57+ T cells (not recorded which) from PBMCs. The clonotype was recovered from a human donor with aplastic anemia. The chain employs TRBV7-7 and TRBJ2-1, and 14 junctional nucleotides match TRBD2. Read as DNA, the sequence is TGTGCTAGCAGCTCAGGACTAGCGGGAGGCAAAGAGCAGTTCTTC. It specifies CASSSGLAGGKEQFF.